The 17 T cell receptor beta chains below all came from one sample that was sequenced in a study of T-cell memory formation after mild COVID-19. MiXCR, applied by TCRdb to the 5' RACE reads, yields one record per CDR3 protein. Of approximately 290,000 distinct CDR3 sequences in the sample, roughly 8% were seen once. Sequencing input: PBMCs or a T cell subset sorted from them (not recorded which). These receptors all come from a man younger than 35 who had mild COVID-19 (a few samples of this study predate the infection). Cell type and time point are not known.

This clonotype was picked up many times. V is TRBV20-1 and J is TRBJ1-1; 8 bases match TRBD1. Trimming at V came to 6 bases and at J to 1 base, leaving 4 bases not matched to a gene. The germline V gene has CDR1 DFQATT and CDR2 SNEGSKA (reference sequence). CDR3 length: 13 residues. The CDR3 region has the DNA TGCAGTGCAGGACAGGGTTGGAACACTGAAGCTTTCTTT. It is translated as CSAGQGWNTEAFF.

Here the CDR3 DNA reads TGTGCCAGCAGCGAGGGACAGGACTATGGCTACACCTTC. Amino acid sequence: CASSEGQDYGYTF. V usage is TRBV7-9 and J usage is TRBJ1-2, with 8 nucleotides matching TRBD1. V shed 5 bases, J shed 3 bases, and the junction held 2 bases outside the gene matches. CDR1 is SEHNR, CDR2 FQNEAQ, per germline (reference sequence). This CDR3 has 13 amino acids.

The sample holds a few counts of this clonotype. The chain joins TRBV3-1 to TRBJ2-6; no firm D call. Germline V gene sequence: CDR1 LGHDT, CDR2 YNNKEL (reference sequence). This CDR3 is 14 amino acids long. V lost 6 bases and J 2 bases, leaving 8 bases between the germline ends. The CDR3 DNA reads as TGTGCCAGCAGTGCTAACCCTGGGGCCAACGTCCTGACTTTC. It encodes CASSANPGANVLTF.

This clonotype was counted between two and nine times. The V gene is TRBV4-1, the J gene TRBJ2-1, with D possibly being TRBD2 (6 bases). In germline, CDR1 is MGHRA, CDR2 YSYEKL. The CDR3 spans 16 residues. Trimming pared 3 bases from V and 0 bases from J, leaving 12 bases between. CDR3 loop: CASSQRDSSSYNEQFF. The CDR3, as DNA: TGCGCCAGCAGCCAGAGGGACTCGAGCTCCTACAATGAGCAGTTCTTC.

As for this clonotype: It may be a read error: a sequence one base away is much more abundant. This chain connects TRBV7-2 to TRBJ1-5, with D perhaps TRBD1 (5 bases). CDR1 SGHTA and CDR2 FQGNSA come from the germline V gene. This CDR3 has 14 residues. CDR3 sequence reads: CASSLSQGYQPKHF. The CDR3 DNA reads as TGTGCCAGCAGCCTGAGCCAGGGTTATCAGCCCAAGCATTTT.

This clonotype has a handful of counts. In DNA, the CDR3 is TGTGCCAGCGGTTTGGGCGTCAATGAGCAGTTCTTC. Amino acids: CASGLGVNEQFF. The chain recombines TRBV6-2 or TRBV6-3 with TRBJ2-1; D not resolved. V was shortened by 8 bases and J by 6 bases, with 11 bases between the two germline ends. The CDR3 is made up of 12 amino acids. Germline V gene data show CDR1 as MNHEY and CDR2 as SVGEGT.

This clonotype was observed a handful of times. The chain is built from TRBV5-5 and TRBJ1-3; a possible D gene is TRBD1 (5 bases). This CDR3 is 15 amino acids long. Per the germline V gene, CDR1 is SGHKS and CDR2 is YYEKEE (reference sequence). V lost 4 bases, J lost 4 bases, and 15 bases lay in between. As DNA, the CDR3 is TGTGCCAGCAGCCCGTTGGGAGCAGGGGGAAACACCATATATTTT. This gives the protein CASSPLGAGGNTIYF.

This clonotype was recorded a few times. The V call is TRBV9, the J call TRBJ2-3; 7 nucleotides agree with TRBD2. Per the germline V gene, CDR1 is SGDLS and CDR2 is YYNGEE. This CDR3 comprises 16 residues. V gave up 0 bases and J gave up 2 bases; unmatched junction bases: 6. The CDR3: CASSVGASGYTDTQYF. The DNA of the CDR3 is TGTGCCAGCAGCGTAGGTGCTAGCGGATACACAGATACGCAGTATTTT.

This clonotype was seen a few times. The gene calls are TRBV29-1 and TRBJ2-5; 10 bases line up with TRBD2. Germline CDR1 SQVTM, CDR2 ANQGSEA. The V gene end was trimmed by 4 bases and the J gene end by 3 bases; junction bases not matched to a gene: 5. The length of the CDR3 is 14 residues. CDR3 sequence reads: CSVAGLAGEETQYF. In DNA form, the CDR3 reads TGCAGCGTTGCTGGGCTAGCGGGGGAAGAGACCCAGTACTTC.

A few counts support this clonotype. This chain links TRBV20-1 with TRBJ2-7, with D possibly TRBD1 on 5 matching bases. Trimming cost V 5 bases and J 4 bases, with 15 bases left between them. Germline V gives CDR1 DFQATT, CDR2 SNEGSKA (reference sequence). This CDR3 region has 13 residues. CDR3 nucleotide sequence: TGCAGTGCTGCCGACAGTGGGAAGTACGAGCAGTACTTC. Protein: CSAADSGKYEQYF.

This clonotype was seen a handful of times. CDR3 amino acids: CATGIQGGTEAFF. In nucleotides, the CDR3 is TGTGCCACCGGCATCCAGGGGGGCACTGAAGCTTTCTTT. This chain joins TRBV7-9 and TRBJ1-1; TRBD1 matches at 7 bases. The V gene end was trimmed by 10 bases and the J gene end by 4 bases; junction bases not matched to a gene: 9. Germline V gene lookup returns CDR1 SEHNR and CDR2 FQNEAQ (reference sequence). This CDR3 comprises 13 residues. Complete variable domain (other parts from reference TRBV7-9 and TRBJ1-1): DTGVSQNPRHKITKRGQNVTFRCDPISEHNRLYWYRQTLGQGPEFLTYFQNEAQLEKSRLLSDRFSAERPKGSFSTLEIQRTEQGDSAMYLCATGIQGGTEAFFGQGTRLTVV.

This clonotype was seen a handful of times. The V call is TRBV5-1, the J call TRBJ2-1; 12 bases are a match to TRBD2. There are 17 residues in the CDR3. Germline values: CDR1 SGHRS, CDR2 YFSETQ. Trimming took 4 bases from V and 2 from J; bases not matched to a gene: 7. The CDR3 sequence is CASSASTSGGPYNEQFF. The CDR3, as DNA: TGCGCCAGCAGCGCCTCGACTAGCGGGGGACCCTACAATGAGCAGTTCTTC.

This clonotype was counted a few times. V gene TRBV20-1 combines with J gene TRBJ1-5; D gene uncertain. The CDR3 spans 12 residues. V dropped 3 bases and J dropped 2 bases, with 5 bases sitting between them. Germline values: CDR1 DFQATT, CDR2 SNEGSKA (reference sequence). The CDR3 loop reads CSASDGNQPQHF. For the CDR3, the DNA is TGCAGTGCTAGTGACGGCAATCAGCCCCAGCATTTT.

J is TRBJ1-1 and V is TRBV20-1, with D tentatively TRBD1 (6 bases). V lost 3 bases and J lost 4, with 15 bases in between. The CDR3 is 14 amino acids. Per germline, CDR1 DFQATT and CDR2 SNEGSKA (reference sequence). The CDR3 loop is CSASASRGPTEAFF. The CDR3 nucleotides are TGCAGTGCTAGCGCAAGCAGGGGTCCCACTGAAGCTTTCTTT.

The chain links TRBV7-2 to TRBJ2-1; 7 nucleotides agree with TRBD1. The CDR3 is 15 residues long. CDR1 SGHTA and CDR2 FQGNSA come from the germline V gene. The ends lost 6 bases at V and 5 bases at J; junction bases unmatched: 10. The CDR3: CASSSTGTVDNEQFF. The CDR3 nucleotides read TGTGCCAGCAGTTCAACCGGGACAGTCGACAATGAGCAGTTCTTC.

This chain links TRBV6-5 with TRBJ1-2; D remains ambiguous. V shed 4 bases and J shed 6 bases, with 9 bases lying between them. Germline loops: CDR1 MNHEY, CDR2 SVGAGI. The CDR3 has 12 residues. CDR3 DNA: TGTGCCAGCAGTTTCGGAGGGAATGGCTACACCTTC. Protein: CASSFGGNGYTF.

J is TRBJ1-6 and V is TRBV3-1; D unresolved. The length of the CDR3 is 14 residues. V lost 0 bases and J lost 7, with 7 bases in between. Germline V gene sequence: CDR1 LGHDT, CDR2 YNNKEL (reference sequence). As DNA, the CDR3 is TGTGCCAGCAGCCAAGAAGGTGGAAATTCACCCCTCCACTTT. It encodes CASSQEGGNSPLHF.